This entry is about one TCR beta chain. Antigen: not known. V shed 3 bases and J 6 bases; nucleotides not matched to a gene: 4. Germline assignment: CDR1 SGHTA and CDR2 FQGNSA. The CDR3 covers 14 residues. The data originate from a study of cytomegalovirus exposure and HLA in healthy donors. In the PCR, 60 Vbeta and 13 Jbeta primers were used. Clones were sequenced by immunoSEQ multiplex PCR, and TCRdb holds only the in-frame ones, with some missing. The sample carries about 130,000 clones, 65% to 90% recorded once. General study points: A prior analysis recorded that most TCR beta V segments were productive about 87% or about 30% of the time. In a later analysis, parvovirus B19, influenza, CMV and Epstein-Barr virus appeared linked to several top co-occurrence clusters. Most TCR sequences were rare, but some public TCRs occurred in many donors. For TCR beta chains, V- and J-gene trimming was later linked to a missense DCLRE1C variant.

The chain recombines TRBV7-2 with TRBJ1-1, with 10 bases lining up with TRBD1. This TCR was recovered from a girl aged 2 to 10 in good health and CMV-seronegative. Specimen: PBMCs. The CDR3, as DNA: TGTGCCAGCAGCTTGGACAGGGGGTCGGCTGAAGCTTTCTTT. Translating it yields CASSLDRGSAEAFF.